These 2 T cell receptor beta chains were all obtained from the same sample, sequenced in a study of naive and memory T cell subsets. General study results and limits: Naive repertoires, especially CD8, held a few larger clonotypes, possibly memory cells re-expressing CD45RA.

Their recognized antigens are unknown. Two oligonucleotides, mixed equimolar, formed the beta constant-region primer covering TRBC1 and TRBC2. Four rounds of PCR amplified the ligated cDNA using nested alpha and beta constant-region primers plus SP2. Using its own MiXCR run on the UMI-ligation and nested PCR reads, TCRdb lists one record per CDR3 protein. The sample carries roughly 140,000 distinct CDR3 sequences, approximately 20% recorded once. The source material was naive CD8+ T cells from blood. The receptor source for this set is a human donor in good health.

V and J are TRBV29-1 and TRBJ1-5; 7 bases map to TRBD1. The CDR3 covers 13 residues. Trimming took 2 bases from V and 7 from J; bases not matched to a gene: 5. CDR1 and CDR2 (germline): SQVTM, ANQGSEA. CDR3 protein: CSVEQGVGQPQHF. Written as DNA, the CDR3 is TGCAGCGTTGAACAGGGGGTGGGGCAGCCCCAGCATTTT.

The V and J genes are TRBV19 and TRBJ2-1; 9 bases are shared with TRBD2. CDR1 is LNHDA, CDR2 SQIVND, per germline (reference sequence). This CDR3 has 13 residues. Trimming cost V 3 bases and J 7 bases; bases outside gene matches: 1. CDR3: CASSIGLANEQFF. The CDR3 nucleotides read TGTGCCAGTAGTATCGGACTAGCGAATGAGCAGTTCTTC.